This entry concerns a single T cell receptor (beta chain). What it binds is not known. Those with chemo-refractory metastatic non-small-cell lung cancer were treated with focal radiation combined with CTLA-4 blockade using ipilimumab. The entry originates in a study of radiotherapy plus CTLA-4 blockade in lung cancer. Study-wide background: Of the patients, under 20% showed objective responses and under 40% attained disease control. Regarding the study as a whole: There was expansion of tumor-derived TCR clones in blood after radiotherapy plus ipilimumab. Response, reportedly, was best predicted by interferon-beta along with early blood T cell clone dynamics.

The repertoire was sequenced with immunoSEQ multiplex PCR; TCRdb's copy has only in-frame clones and lacks some. The table has over 85,000 clones, roughly 79% seen once. This clonotype originated in a human donor with non-small cell lung cancer who had a partial response to radiotherapy plus ipilimumab. Some clones in this sample may be carry-over from other donors' samples. Sequencing was performed on peripheral blood, taken from a patient treated with radiotherapy plus ipilimumab.

This CDR3 reads CASSLMGTSLNEKLFF. The CDR3, as DNA: TGTGCCAGCAGTTTAATGGGGACATCCCTAAATGAAAAACTGTTTTTT. V usage is TRBV28 and J usage is TRBJ1-4; D is perhaps TRBD1 (6 bases). The V end was cut by 2 bases, the J end by 5 bases, with 15 bases between. The CDR3 runs to 16 residues. The germline CDR1 and CDR2 sequences are MDHEN and SYDVKM.